This paragraph reports one T cell receptor beta chain. What it binds is not known. Other DNA sequences in this specimen translate into the identical CDR3. The record originates from a study of T cells in localized non-small cell lung cancer. This CDR3 has 13 amino acids. From germline, CDR1 is SGHRS and CDR2 YFSETQ. Trimming took off 2 bases at V and 2 bases at J, with 7 bases between the two ends. The protocol was immunoSEQ multiplex PCR, while the TCRdb copy is restricted to in-frame clones and leaves out a portion. The sample lists approximately 70,000 clones, about four fifths occurring once. Study results and limitations: The highest T cell clonality was in uninvolved adjacent lung, above tumor. It remains possible that heterogeneity exists, since only one tumor region was sequenced. Longer survival (overall) was linked to higher T cell density in blood.

The gene calls are TRBV5-1 and TRBJ2-5, with D possibly TRBD2 on 6 matching bases. This receptor was identified in a man aged 35 to 69 with stage II lung adenocarcinoma. The source was PBMCs, collected before any cancer treatment. The CDR3 here is CASSFSGQETQYF. The CDR3 DNA sequence: TGCGCCAGCAGCTTCAGCGGGCAAGAGACCCAGTACTTC.